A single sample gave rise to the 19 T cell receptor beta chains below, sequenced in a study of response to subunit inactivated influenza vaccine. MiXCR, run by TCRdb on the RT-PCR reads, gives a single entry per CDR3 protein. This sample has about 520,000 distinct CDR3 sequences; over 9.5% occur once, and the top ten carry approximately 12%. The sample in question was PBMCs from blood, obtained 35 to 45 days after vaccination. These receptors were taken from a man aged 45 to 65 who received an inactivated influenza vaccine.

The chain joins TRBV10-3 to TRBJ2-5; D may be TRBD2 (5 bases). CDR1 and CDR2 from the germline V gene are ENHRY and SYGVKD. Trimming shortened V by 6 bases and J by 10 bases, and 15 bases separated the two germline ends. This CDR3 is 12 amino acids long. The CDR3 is CAISSGERDQYF. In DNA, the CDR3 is TGTGCCATCAGCTCAGGAGAACGGGACCAGTACTTC.

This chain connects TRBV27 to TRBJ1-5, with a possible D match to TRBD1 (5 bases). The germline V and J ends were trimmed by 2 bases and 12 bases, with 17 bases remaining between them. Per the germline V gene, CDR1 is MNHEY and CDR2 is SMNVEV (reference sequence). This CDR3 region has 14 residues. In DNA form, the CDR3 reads TGTGCCAGCAGTTTAAAAGGGGAAAAAAGGGGCCAGCATTTT. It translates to CASSLKGEKRGQHF.

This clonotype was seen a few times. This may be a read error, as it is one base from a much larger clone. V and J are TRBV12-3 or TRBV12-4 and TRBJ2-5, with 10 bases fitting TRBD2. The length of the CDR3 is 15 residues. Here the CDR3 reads CASSYTSGIGESQYF. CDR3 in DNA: TGTGCCAGCAGTTATACTAGCGGGATTGGAGAGAGCCAGTACTTC.

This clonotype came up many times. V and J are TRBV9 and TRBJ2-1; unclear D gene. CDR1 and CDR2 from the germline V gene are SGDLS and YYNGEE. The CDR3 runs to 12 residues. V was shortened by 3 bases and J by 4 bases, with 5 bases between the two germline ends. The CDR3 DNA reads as TGTGCCAGCAGCGCCAGGTACAATGAGCAGTTCTTC. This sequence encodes CASSARYNEQFF. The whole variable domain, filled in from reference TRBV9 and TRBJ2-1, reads DSGVTQTPKHLITATGQRVTLRCSPRSGDLSVYWYQQSLDQGLQFLIQYYNGEERAKGNILERFSAQQFPDLHSELNLSSLELGDSALYFCASSARYNEQFFGPGTRLTVL.

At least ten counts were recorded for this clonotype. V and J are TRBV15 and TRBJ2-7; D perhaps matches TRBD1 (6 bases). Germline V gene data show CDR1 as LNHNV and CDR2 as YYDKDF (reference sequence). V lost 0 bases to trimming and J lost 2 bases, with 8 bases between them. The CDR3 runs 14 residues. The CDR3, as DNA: TGTGCCACCAGCAGAGACAGGGGAACCTACGAGCAGTACTTC. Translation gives CATSRDRGTYEQYF.

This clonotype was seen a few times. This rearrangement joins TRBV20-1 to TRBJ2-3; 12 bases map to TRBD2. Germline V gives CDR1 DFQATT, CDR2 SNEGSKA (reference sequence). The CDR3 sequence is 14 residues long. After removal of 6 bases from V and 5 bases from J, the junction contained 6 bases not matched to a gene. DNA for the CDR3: TGCAGTGCACGGACTAGCGGGGATGGAGATACGCAGTATTTT. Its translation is CSARTSGDGDTQYF.

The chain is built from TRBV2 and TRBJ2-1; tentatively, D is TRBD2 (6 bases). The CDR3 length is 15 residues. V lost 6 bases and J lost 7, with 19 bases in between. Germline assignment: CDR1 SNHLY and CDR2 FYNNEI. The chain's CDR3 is CASRTTFTGENEQFF. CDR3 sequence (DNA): TGTGCCAGCAGAACAACCTTTACGGGGGAGAATGAGCAGTTCTTC. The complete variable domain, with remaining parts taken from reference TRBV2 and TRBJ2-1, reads EPEVTQTPSHQVTQMGQEVILRCVPISNHLYFYWYRQILGQKVEFLVSFYNNEISEKSEIFDDQFSVERPDGSNFTLKIRSTKLEDSAMYFCASRTTFTGENEQFFGPGTRLTVL.

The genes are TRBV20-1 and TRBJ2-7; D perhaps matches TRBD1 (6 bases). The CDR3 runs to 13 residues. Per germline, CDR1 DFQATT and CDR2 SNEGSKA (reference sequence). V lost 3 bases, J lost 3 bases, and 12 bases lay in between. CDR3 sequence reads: CSARTGFDYEQYF. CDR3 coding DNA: TGCAGTGCTAGGACAGGTTTTGACTACGAGCAGTACTTC.

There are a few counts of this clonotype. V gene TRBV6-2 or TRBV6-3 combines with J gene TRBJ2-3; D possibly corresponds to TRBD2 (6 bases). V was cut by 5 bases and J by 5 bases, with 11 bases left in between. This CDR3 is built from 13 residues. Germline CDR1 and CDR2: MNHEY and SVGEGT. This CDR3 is CASSILAEDTQYF. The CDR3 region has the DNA TGTGCCAGCAGTATACTAGCAGAAGATACGCAGTATTTT.

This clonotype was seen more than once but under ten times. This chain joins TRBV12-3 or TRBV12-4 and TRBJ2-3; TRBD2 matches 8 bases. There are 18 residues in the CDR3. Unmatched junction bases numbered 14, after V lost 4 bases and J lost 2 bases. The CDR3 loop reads CASSYRRGALRVTDTQYF. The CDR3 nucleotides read TGTGCCAGCAGTTACAGGCGGGGGGCGCTTCGTGTCACAGATACGCAGTATTTT.

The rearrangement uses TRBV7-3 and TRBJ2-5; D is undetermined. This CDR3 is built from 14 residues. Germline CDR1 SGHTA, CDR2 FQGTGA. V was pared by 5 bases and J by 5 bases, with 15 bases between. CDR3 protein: CASSPRSSTETQYF. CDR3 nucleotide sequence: TGTGCCAGCAGCCCTCGTAGTAGCACGGAGACCCAGTACTTC.

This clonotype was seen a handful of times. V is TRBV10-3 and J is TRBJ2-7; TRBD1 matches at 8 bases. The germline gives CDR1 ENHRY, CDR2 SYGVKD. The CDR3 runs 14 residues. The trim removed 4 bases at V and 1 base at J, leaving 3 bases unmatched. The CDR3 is CAISARDRSYEQYF. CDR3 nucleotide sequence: TGTGCCATCAGTGCACGGGACAGGTCCTACGAGCAGTACTTC.

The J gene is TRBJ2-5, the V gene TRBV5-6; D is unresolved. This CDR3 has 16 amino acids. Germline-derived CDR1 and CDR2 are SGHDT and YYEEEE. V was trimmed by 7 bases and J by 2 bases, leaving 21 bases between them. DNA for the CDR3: TGTGCCAGCCGGAGCGCCGGCAGCATTGCTCAAGAGACCCAGTACTTC. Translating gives CASRSAGSIAQETQYF.

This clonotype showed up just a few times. The CDR3 reads CASSSGQRYEQYF. CDR3 sequence (DNA): TGTGCCAGCAGCTCGGGACAGAGATACGAGCAGTACTTC. The genes are TRBV2 and TRBJ2-7; 7 bases line up with TRBD1. V dropped 6 bases and J dropped 4; count of bases not matched to a gene: 6. Germline V gives CDR1 SNHLY, CDR2 FYNNEI. The CDR3 is 13 residues long.

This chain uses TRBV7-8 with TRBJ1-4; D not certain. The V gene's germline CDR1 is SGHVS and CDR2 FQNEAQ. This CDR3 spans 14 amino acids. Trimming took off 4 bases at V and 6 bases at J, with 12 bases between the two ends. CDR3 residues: CASSSGGGHEKLFF. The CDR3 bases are TGTGCCAGCAGCTCGGGAGGCGGTCATGAAAAACTGTTTTTT. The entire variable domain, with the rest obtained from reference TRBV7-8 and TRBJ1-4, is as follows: GAGVSQSPRYKVAKRGQDVALRCDPISGHVSLFWYQQALGQGPEFLTYFQNEAQLDKSGLPSDRFFAERPEGSVSTLKIQRTQQEDSAVYLCASSSGGGHEKLFFGSGTQLSVL.

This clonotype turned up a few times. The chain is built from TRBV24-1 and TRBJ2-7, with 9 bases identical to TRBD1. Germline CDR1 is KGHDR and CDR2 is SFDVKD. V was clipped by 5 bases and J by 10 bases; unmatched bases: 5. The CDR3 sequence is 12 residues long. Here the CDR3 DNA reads TGTGCCACCAGTGGAAGGACAGGGGATCAGTACTTC. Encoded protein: CATSGRTGDQYF.

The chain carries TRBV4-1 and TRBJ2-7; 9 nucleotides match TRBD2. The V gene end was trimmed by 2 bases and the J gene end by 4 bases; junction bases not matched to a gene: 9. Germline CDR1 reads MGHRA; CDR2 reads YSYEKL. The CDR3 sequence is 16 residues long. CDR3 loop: CASSQPASGTKYEQYF. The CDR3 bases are TGCGCCAGCAGCCAACCCGCTAGCGGGACGAAATACGAGCAGTACTTC.

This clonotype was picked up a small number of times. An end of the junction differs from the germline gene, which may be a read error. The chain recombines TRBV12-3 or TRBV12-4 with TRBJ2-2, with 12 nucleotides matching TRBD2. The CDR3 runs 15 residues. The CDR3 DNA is TGTGCCAGCAGTCTAGCGGGGGGGCGAGCCGGGGAGCTGTTTTTT. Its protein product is CASSLAGGRAGELFF.

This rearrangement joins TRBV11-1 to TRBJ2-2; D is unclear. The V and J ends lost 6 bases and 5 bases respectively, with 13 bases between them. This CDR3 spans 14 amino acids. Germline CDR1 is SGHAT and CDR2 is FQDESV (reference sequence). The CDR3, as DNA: TGTGCCAGCAGTTACCTGGGGTTAACCGGGGAGCTGTTTTTT. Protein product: CASSYLGLTGELFF.